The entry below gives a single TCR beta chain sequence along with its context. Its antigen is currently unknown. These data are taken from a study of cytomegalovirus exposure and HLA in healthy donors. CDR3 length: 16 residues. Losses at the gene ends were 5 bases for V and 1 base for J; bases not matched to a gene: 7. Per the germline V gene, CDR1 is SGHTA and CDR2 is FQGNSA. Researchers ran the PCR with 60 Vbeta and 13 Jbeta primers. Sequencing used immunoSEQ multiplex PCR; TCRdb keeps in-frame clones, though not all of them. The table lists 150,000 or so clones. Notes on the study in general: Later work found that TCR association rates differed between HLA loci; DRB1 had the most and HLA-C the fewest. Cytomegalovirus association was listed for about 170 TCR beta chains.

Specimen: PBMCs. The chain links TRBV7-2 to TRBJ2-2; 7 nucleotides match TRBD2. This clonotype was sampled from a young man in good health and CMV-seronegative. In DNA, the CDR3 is TGTGCCAGCAGCCTTTGGGGCGGGGGGAACACCGGGGAGCTGTTTTTT. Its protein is CASSLWGGGNTGELFF.